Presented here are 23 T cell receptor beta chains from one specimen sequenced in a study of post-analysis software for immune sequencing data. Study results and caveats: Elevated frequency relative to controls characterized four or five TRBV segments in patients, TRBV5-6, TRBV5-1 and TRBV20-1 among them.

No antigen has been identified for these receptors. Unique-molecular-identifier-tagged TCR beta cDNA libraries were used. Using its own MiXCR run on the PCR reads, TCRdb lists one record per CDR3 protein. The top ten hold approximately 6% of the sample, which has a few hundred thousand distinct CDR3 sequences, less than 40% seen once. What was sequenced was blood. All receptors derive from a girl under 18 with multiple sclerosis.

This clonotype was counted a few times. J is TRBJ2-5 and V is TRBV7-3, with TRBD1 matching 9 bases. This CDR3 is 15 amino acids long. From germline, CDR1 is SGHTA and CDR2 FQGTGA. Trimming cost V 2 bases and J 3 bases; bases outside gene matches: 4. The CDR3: CASSLGTGGEETQYF. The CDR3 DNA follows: TGTGCCAGCAGCTTAGGTACAGGGGGCGAAGAGACCCAGTACTTC.

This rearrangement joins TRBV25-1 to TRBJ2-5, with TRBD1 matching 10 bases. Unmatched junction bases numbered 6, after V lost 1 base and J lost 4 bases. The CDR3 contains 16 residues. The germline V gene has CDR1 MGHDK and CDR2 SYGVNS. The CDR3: CASSESRDRGLETQYF. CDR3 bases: TGTGCCAGCAGTGAATCCCGGGACAGGGGTTTAGAGACCCAGTACTTC.

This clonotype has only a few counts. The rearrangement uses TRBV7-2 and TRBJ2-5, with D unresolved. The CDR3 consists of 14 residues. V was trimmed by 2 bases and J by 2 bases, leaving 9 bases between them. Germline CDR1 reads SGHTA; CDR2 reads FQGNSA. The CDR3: CASSLSRPQETQYF. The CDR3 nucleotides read TGTGCCAGCAGCTTAAGCCGTCCTCAAGAGACCCAGTACTTC.

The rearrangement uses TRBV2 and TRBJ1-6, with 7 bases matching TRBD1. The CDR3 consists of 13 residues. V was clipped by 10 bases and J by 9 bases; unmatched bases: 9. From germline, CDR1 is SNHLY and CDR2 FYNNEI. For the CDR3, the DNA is TGTGCCATAGGACAGGTGGAGAGTTCACCCCTCCACTTT. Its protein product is CAIGQVESSPLHF.

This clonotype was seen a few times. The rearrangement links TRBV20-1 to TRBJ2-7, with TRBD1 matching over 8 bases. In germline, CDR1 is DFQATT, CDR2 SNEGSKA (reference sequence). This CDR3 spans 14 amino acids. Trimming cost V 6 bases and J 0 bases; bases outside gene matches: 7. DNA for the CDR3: TGCAGTGCCCAGGGACAGGATAACTCCTACGAGCAGTACTTC. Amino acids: CSAQGQDNSYEQYF.

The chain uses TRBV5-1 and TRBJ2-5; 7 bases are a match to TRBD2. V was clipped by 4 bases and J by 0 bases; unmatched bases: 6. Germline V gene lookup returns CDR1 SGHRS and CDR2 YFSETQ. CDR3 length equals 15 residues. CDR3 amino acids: CASSHGTMNQETQYF. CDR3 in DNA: TGCGCCAGCAGCCACGGGACTATGAACCAAGAGACCCAGTACTTC. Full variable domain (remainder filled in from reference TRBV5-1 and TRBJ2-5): KAGVTQTPRYLIKTRGQQVTLSCSPISGHRSVSWYQQTPGQGLQFLFEYFSETQRNKGNFPGRFSGRQFSNSRSEMNVSTLELGDSALYLCASSHGTMNQETQYFGPGTRLLVL.

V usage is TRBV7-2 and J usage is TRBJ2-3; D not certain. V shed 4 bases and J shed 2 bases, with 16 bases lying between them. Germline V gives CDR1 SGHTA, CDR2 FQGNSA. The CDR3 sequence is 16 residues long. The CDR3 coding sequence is TGTGCCAGCAGCTCCAACCCCCAATTTAACACAGATACGCAGTATTTT. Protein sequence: CASSSNPQFNTDTQYF.

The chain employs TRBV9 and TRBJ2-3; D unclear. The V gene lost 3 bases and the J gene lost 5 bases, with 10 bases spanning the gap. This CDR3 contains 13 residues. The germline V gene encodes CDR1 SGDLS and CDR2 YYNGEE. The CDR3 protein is CASSAREEDTQYF. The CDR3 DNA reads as TGTGCCAGCAGCGCTAGAGAGGAAGATACGCAGTATTTT.

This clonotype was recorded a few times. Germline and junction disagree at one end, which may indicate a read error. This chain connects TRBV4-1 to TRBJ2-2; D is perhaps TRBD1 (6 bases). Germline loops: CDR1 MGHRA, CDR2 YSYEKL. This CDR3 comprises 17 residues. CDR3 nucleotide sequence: TGCGCCAGCAGCCATCCCTACCAGGGGCGCGGCACCGGGGAGTTGTTTTTT. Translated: CASSHPYQGRGTGELFF.

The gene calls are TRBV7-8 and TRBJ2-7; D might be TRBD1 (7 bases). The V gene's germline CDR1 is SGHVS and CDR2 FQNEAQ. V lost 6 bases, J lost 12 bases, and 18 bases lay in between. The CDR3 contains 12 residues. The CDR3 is CASSPDGGQPYF. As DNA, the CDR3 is TGTGCCAGCAGTCCCGACGGGGGACAGCCGTACTTC.

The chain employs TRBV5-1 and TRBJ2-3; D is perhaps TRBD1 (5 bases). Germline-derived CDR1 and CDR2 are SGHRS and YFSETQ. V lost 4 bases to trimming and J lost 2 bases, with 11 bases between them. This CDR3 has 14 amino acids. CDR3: CASSLWTNTDTQYF. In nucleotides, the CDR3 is TGCGCCAGCAGCCTTTGGACAAACACAGATACGCAGTATTTT.

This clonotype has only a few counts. In DNA, the CDR3 is TGTGCCAGCAGCGATTCGACCACTAAAAACATTCAGTACTTC. Amino acid sequence: CASSDSTTKNIQYF. V usage is TRBV3-1 and J usage is TRBJ2-4; no clear D. Germline values: CDR1 LGHDT, CDR2 YNNKEL (reference sequence). This CDR3 spans 14 amino acids. V dropped 5 bases and J dropped 4 bases, with 12 bases sitting between them.

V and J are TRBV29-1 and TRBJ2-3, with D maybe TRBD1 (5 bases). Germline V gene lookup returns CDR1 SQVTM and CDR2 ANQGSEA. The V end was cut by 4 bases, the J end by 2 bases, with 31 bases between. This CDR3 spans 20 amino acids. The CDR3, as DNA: TGCAGCGTTGGGGGCCCCAAAAACGATAAGGTGGCCTATACCACAGATACGCAGTATTTT. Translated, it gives CSVGGPKNDKVAYTTDTQYF.

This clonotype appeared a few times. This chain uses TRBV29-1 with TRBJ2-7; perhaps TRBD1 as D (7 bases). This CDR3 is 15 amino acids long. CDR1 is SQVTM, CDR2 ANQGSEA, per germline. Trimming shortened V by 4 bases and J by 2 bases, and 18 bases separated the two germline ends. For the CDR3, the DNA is TGCAGCGTTGGGGAGGAGGGACAGATCCCCTACGAGCAGTACTTC. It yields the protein CSVGEEGQIPYEQYF.

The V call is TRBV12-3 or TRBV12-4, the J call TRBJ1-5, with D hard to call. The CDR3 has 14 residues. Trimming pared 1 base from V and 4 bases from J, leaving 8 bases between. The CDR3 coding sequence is TGTGCCAGCAGTTTAGGGGAGGGAAATCAGCCCCAGCATTTT. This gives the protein CASSLGEGNQPQHF.

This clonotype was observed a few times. The chain's CDR3 is CASSLPHTGTQYF. The DNA of the CDR3 is TGTGCCAGCAGCTTACCCCACACCGGGACCCAGTACTTC. The V gene is TRBV7-2, the J gene TRBJ2-5; D is unresolved. The germline V gene has CDR1 SGHTA and CDR2 FQGNSA. Trimming pared 2 bases from V and 7 bases from J, leaving 11 bases between. The CDR3 length is 13 residues.

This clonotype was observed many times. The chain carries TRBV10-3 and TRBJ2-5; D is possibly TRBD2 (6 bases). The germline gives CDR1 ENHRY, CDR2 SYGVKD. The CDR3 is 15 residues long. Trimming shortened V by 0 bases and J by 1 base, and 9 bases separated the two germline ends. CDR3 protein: CAISESVGGQETQYF. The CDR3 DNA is TGTGCCATCAGTGAGTCGGTCGGGGGCCAAGAGACCCAGTACTTC.

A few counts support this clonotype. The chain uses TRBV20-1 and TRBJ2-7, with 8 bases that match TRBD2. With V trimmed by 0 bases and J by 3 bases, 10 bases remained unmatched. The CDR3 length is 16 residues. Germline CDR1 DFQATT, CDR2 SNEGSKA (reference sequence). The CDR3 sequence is CSARDLVGGVNYEQYF. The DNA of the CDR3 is TGCAGTGCTAGAGATCTTGTCGGGGGGGTGAACTACGAGCAGTACTTC.

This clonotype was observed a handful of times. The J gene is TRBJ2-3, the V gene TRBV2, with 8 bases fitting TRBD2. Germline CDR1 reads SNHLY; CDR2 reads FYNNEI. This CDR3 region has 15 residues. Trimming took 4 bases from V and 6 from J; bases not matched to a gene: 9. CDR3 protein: CASSGKAGGGDTQYF. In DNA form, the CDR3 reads TGTGCCAGCAGTGGGAAGGCTGGCGGGGGGGATACGCAGTATTTT.

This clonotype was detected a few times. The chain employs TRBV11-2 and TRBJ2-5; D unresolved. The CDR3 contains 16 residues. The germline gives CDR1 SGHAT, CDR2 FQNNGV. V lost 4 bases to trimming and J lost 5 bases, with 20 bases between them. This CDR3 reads CASSSDRKALGETQYF. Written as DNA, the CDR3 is TGTGCCAGCAGCTCGGATCGGAAGGCGCTGGGGGAGACCCAGTACTTC.

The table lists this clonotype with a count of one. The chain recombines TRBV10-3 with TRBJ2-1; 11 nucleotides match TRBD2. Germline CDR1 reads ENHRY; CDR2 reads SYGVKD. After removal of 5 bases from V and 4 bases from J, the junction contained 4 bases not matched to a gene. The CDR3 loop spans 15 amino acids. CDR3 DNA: TGTGCCATCAGTCCGCTAGCGGGGGGATACAATGAGCAGTTCTTC. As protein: CAISPLAGGYNEQFF.

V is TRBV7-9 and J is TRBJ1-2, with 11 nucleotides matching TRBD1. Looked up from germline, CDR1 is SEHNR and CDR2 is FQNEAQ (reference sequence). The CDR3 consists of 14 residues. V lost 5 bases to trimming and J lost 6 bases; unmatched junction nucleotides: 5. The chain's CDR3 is CASSPSDRGHGYTF. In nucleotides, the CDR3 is TGTGCCAGCAGCCCCTCGGACAGGGGGCATGGCTACACCTTC.

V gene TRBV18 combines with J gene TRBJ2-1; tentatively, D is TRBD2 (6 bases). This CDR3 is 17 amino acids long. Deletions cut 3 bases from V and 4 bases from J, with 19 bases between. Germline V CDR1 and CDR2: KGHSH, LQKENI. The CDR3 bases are TGTGCCAGCTCACCGGCGGAGGCAAGCGGGCGTTACAATGAGCAGTTCTTC. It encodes CASSPAEASGRYNEQFF.